The 6 T cell receptor beta chains reported below all come from one sample, sequenced in a study of cytomegalovirus exposure and HLA in healthy donors. 13 Jbeta primers and 60 Vbeta primers were used for the PCR. Profiling relied on immunoSEQ multiplex PCR, and the TCRdb table lists in-frame clones only, not all of them. The sample gives around 180,000 clones, around 80% of which show up once; about 1.8% is in the top ten. The sequencing sample was made of PBMCs. The receptors were sampled from a man aged 18 to 30 in good health and CMV-seronegative.

The J gene is TRBJ2-7, the V gene TRBV7-6; tentative D call: TRBD1 (5 bases). Trimming cost V 5 bases and J 4 bases, with 15 bases left between them. The length of the CDR3 is 14 residues. Looked up from germline, CDR1 is SGHVS and CDR2 is FNYEAQ. CDR3 in DNA: TGTGCCAGCAGCCCCGACAGTTTTAAGTACGAGCAGTACTTC. Its protein product is CASSPDSFKYEQYF. The complete variable domain, with remaining parts taken from reference TRBV7-6 and TRBJ2-7, reads GAGVSQSPRYKVTKRGQDVALRCDPISGHVSLYWYRQALGQGPEFLTYFNYEAQQDKSGLPNDRFSAERPEGSISTLTIQRTEQRDSAMYRCASSPDSFKYEQYFGPGTRLTVT.

V and J are TRBV28 and TRBJ1-2; 7 nucleotides align to TRBD1. In germline, CDR1 is MDHEN, CDR2 SYDVKM. The J segment lost 4 bases and the V segment lost 7 bases, leaving 15 bases of the junction unmatched. This CDR3 comprises 16 residues. The CDR3 nucleotides are TGTGCCAGCACCTCAGACAGGGCCCTCCTATTCTATGGCTACACCTTC. It specifies CASTSDRALLFYGYTF.

The J gene is TRBJ2-5, the V gene TRBV7-9; 7 bases fit TRBD1. Judging by the DNA end, TRBJ2-7 fits better; the J call may be wrong. The CDR3 runs 14 residues. Germline loops: CDR1 SEHNR, CDR2 FQNEAQ (reference sequence). This CDR3 is CASSSNRGTYEQYF. Written as DNA, the CDR3 is TGTGCCAGCAGCTCTAACAGGGGAACCTACGAGCAGTACTTC.

The V gene is TRBV13, the J gene TRBJ1-4, with 8 bases aligning to TRBD1. This CDR3 spans 19 amino acids. Trimming at V came to 5 bases and at J to 8 bases, leaving 22 bases not matched to a gene. CDR1 PRHDT and CDR2 FYEKMQ come from the germline V gene (reference sequence). The CDR3 loop is CASSLTSGAFDRGGEKLFF. The DNA for the CDR3 is TGTGCCAGCAGCCTCACTTCGGGGGCCTTTGACAGGGGAGGAGAAAAACTGTTTTTT.

The V call is TRBV5-1, the J call TRBJ2-2; D is perhaps TRBD2 (6 bases). The CDR3 contains 17 residues. The germline V gene has CDR1 SGHRS and CDR2 YFSETQ. V lost 4 bases to trimming and J lost 1 base, with 17 bases between them. In DNA form, the CDR3 reads TGCGCCAGCAGCGAAGGCGTTTTGGGGGGGAACACCGGGGAGCTGTTTTTT. It is translated as CASSEGVLGGNTGELFF. The full variable domain, rest sourced from reference TRBV5-1 and TRBJ2-2, is KAGVTQTPRYLIKTRGQQVTLSCSPISGHRSVSWYQQTPGQGLQFLFEYFSETQRNKGNFPGRFSGRQFSNSRSEMNVSTLELGDSALYLCASSEGVLGGNTGELFFGEGSRLTVL.

As regards this clone: Relative to the germline gene, one junction end is altered; a read error may explain this. The same CDR3 is also encoded by other DNA sequences in this sample. V usage is TRBV23-1 and J usage is TRBJ2-7; the match to TRBD1 covers 11 bases. TRBV23-1 counts as an open reading frame of uncertain function. This CDR3 has 15 residues. The CDR3 DNA reads TGCGCCAGCAGTTACCGACGGACAGGGGGCGACGAACAGTACTTC. It is translated as CASSYRRTGGDEQYF.